What follows is one TCR beta chain and its context. The germline V gene has CDR1 MNHNS and CDR2 SASEGT. This CDR3 has 13 amino acids. Trimming stripped 5 bases from V and 3 bases from J, with 11 bases between. This sample was taken from a study of identifying expanded T cells in peripheral blood. Generated by immunoSEQ multiplex PCR, the TCRdb table keeps only in-frame clones and is missing some. The top ten hold less than 15% of the sample, which has approximately 56,000 clones, less than 85% seen once. The sequencing input was blood. The sequence came from a person aged 18 to 75 in good health. The rearrangement uses TRBV6-1 and TRBJ2-7, with a tentative D call TRBD1 (5 bases). DNA for the CDR3: TGTGCCAGCAGTAGACAGCCCCTCTACGAGCAGTACTTC. Its protein is CASSRQPLYEQYF.